This section outlines one T cell receptor beta chain sequence together with its context. Authors' analysis steps: Counts of nucleated cells, estimated from reference gene primer amplification, were obtained. Some clones are missing from TCRdb's copy, which holds only in-frame ones; the method was immunoSEQ multiplex PCR. That table is the source of V, J and clone size, and D and trimming were worked out from the DNA. This sample yields about 82,000 clones, of which about 73% are seen a single time; just over 35% belongs to the top ten. These data come from a study of blood T cell repertoires in COVID-19. Turning to the study itself: Sites in the United States, Italy and Spain provided acute and convalescent COVID-19 samples.

Sequenced sample: peripheral blood. The TCR was taken from a man aged 60-69 years with COVID-19, enrolled during active disease.

CDR3 sequence: CASSPFNGLGTQYF. DNA of the CDR3: TGTGCCAGCAGCCCGTTCAACGGGTTGGGGACCCAGTACTTC. The genes are TRBV7-3 and TRBJ2-5; D not resolved. The CDR3 extends over 14 amino acids. Germline assignment: CDR1 SGHTA and CDR2 FQGTGA. The V and J ends lost 5 bases and 7 bases respectively, with 17 bases between them. Using reference TRBV7-3 and TRBJ2-5 for the parts outside the CDR3, the full variable domain is GAGVSQTPSNKVTEKGKYVELRCDPISGHTALYWYRQSLGQGPEFLIYFQGTGAADDSGLPNDRFFAVRPEGSVSTLKIQRTERGDSAVYLCASSPFNGLGTQYFGPGTRLLVL.